Presented here are 2 T cell receptor beta chains from one specimen sequenced in a study of OX40 agonist ivuxolimab in advanced cancers. Repertoires were generated with immunoSEQ multiplex PCR, while TCRdb's copy carries only in-frame clones and drops some. The sample consists of about 100,000 clones, approximately 89% of them appearing once. The specimen was CD4+ or CD8+ T cells sorted from blood, collected in a trial of the OX40 agonist ivuxolimab. The receptors were sampled from an adult with an advanced solid tumor such as melanoma, head and neck, liver or kidney cancer.

The V and J genes are TRBV7-3 and TRBJ2-1; 9 bases are a match to TRBD2. V shed 4 bases and J 5 bases; nucleotides not matched to a gene: 6. This CDR3 comprises 15 residues. Per germline, CDR1 SGHTA and CDR2 FQGTGA. CDR3 DNA: TGTGCCAGCAGCTCCCGAGCGGGGGGCAACAATGAGCAGTTCTTC. Translation gives CASSSRAGGNNEQFF. Variable domain in full (rest from reference TRBV7-3 and TRBJ2-1): GAGVSQTPSNKVTEKGKYVELRCDPISGHTALYWYRQSLGQGPEFLIYFQGTGAADDSGLPNDRFFAVRPEGSVSTLKIQRTERGDSAVYLCASSSRAGGNNEQFFGPGTRLTVL.

The genes are TRBV2 and TRBJ2-7; 7 bases are shared with TRBD1. V was pared by 6 bases and J by 3 bases, with 17 bases of the junction left unmatched. Germline CDR1 is SNHLY and CDR2 is FYNNEI. The CDR3 length is 17 residues. DNA of the CDR3: TGTGCCAGCAGCCGGGACAGAGTTCCCCCCGCGATCTACGAGCAGTACTTC. This encodes CASSRDRVPPAIYEQYF.